The present TCR beta chain was sequenced within a study of blood T cell repertoires in COVID-19. Looking at the study overall: Sites across the United States, Italy and Spain contributed samples from acute and convalescent COVID-19. The cDNA or gDNA used as material had been derived from T cells, B-cell-depleted T cells, or PBMCs.

V dropped 3 bases and J dropped 0; count of bases not matched to a gene: 9. Looked up from germline, CDR1 is LNHDA and CDR2 is SQIVND (reference sequence). The CDR3 sequence is 17 residues long. There are a few counts of this clone. In the study's own analysis: Estimation of nucleated cell counts relied on the amplification of reference gene primers. The protocol was immunoSEQ multiplex PCR, while the TCRdb copy is restricted to in-frame clones and leaves out a portion. D and trimming come from the DNA, and the V and J calls and clone size come from that table. The sample lists around 120,000 clones, over 80% occurring once.

The chain joins TRBV19 to TRBJ1-1; 8 positions match TRBD1. Sequenced material: peripheral blood. This clonotype was obtained from a woman aged 70-85 years with acute or convalescent COVID-19. CDR3 protein: CASSMSDRAGMNTEAFF. CDR3 DNA sequence: TGTGCCAGTAGTATGTCGGACAGGGCGGGGATGAACACTGAAGCTTTCTTT. Full variable domain (remainder filled in from reference TRBV19 and TRBJ1-1): DGGITQSPKYLFRKEGQNVTLSCEQNLNHDAMYWYRQDPGQGLRLIYYSQIVNDFQKGDIAEGYSVSREKKESFPLTVTSAQKNPTAFYLCASSMSDRAGMNTEAFFGQGTRLTVV.